This T cell receptor (beta chain) was observed in a study of control samples from healthy donors and cancer patients. This clone was found once. Clones were read by immunoSEQ multiplex PCR, and TCRdb kept only the in-frame ones, dropping some. The sample holds about 190,000 clones, about 89% seen once. This CDR3 is 13 amino acids long. V shed 6 bases and J 4 bases; nucleotides not matched to a gene: 2. Germline CDR1 is SNHLY and CDR2 is FYNNEI. The sample was blood. The sequence was obtained from a man aged 25 to 40 in good health. The rearrangement links TRBV2 to TRBJ1-4; TRBD1 matches at 7 bases. The CDR3 DNA reads TGTGCCAGCAGGAGGGGGCTTAATGAAAAACTGTTTTTT. Its translation: CASRRGLNEKLFF. Drawing the rest from reference TRBV2 and TRBJ1-4, the complete variable domain is EPEVTQTPSHQVTQMGQEVILRCVPISNHLYFYWYRQILGQKVEFLVSFYNNEISEKSEIFDDQFSVERPDGSNFTLKIRSTKLEDSAMYFCASRRGLNEKLFFGSGTQLSVL.